These T cell receptor beta chains were read from a single sample in a study of blood T cell repertoires in COVID-19. Measured with immunoSEQ multiplex PCR; TCRdb has only the in-frame clones, and not every one. The sample records under 350,000 clones, 86% being singletons. Sequencing was performed on peripheral blood. All receptors derive from a man between 18 and 29 years old with active or convalescent COVID-19. The CDR3 runs from the conserved cysteine through the conserved F or W. The order of the fields is V gene, D gene, J gene, clone size, CDR3 length, CDR3 protein, CDR3 DNA. A D gene is named only where the DNA matches it firmly. Expanded clones get a size class; other rows say once, few or many, or leave the size out.

v_gene: TRBV4-3; d_gene: TRBD2; j_gene: TRBJ2-7; abundance: .; len: 17; CDR3aa: CASSPTSTSATPYEQYF; CDR3nt: TGCGCCAGCAGCCCCACGTCGACTAGCGCTACCCCCTACGAGCAGTACTTC
v_gene: TRBV6-5; d_gene: TRBD1; j_gene: TRBJ1-2; abundance: .; len: 14; CDR3aa: CASSYSTGNYGYTF; CDR3nt: TGTGCCAGCAGTTACTCGACAGGGAACTATGGCTACACCTTC
v_gene: TRBV7-2; d_gene: .; j_gene: TRBJ1-3; abundance: .; len: 15; CDR3aa: CASSLDSGSGNTIYF; CDR3nt: TGTGCCAGCAGCTTAGATTCGGGGTCCGGAAACACCATATATTTT
v_gene: TRBV21-1; d_gene: .; j_gene: TRBJ2-3; abundance: once; len: 11; CDR3aa: CASKHHGVQYF; CDR3nt: TGTGCCAGCAAGCACCACGGTGTGCAGTATTTT
v_gene: TRBV4-3; d_gene: .; j_gene: TRBJ1-6; abundance: .; len: 15; CDR3aa: CASSQGQRPNSPLHF; CDR3nt: TGCGCCAGCAGCCAAGGTCAGAGGCCAAATTCACCCCTCCACTTT
v_gene: TRBV7-9; d_gene: TRBD1; j_gene: TRBJ2-3; abundance: .; len: 15; CDR3aa: CASSVGQGDGDTQYF; CDR3nt: TGTGCCAGCAGCGTGGGACAGGGTGATGGAGATACGCAGTATTTT
v_gene: TRBV3-1/TRBV3-2; d_gene: .; j_gene: TRBJ2-7; abundance: .; len: 15; CDR3aa: CASSQGAWYVDEQYF; CDR3nt: TGTGCCAGCAGCCAAGGGGCTTGGTATGTGGACGAGCAGTACTTC
v_gene: TRBV30; d_gene: .; j_gene: TRBJ2-7; abundance: once; len: 11; CDR3aa: CAWGGAYEQYF; CDR3nt: TGTGCCTGGGGCGGGGCCTACGAGCAGTACTTC
v_gene: TRBV5-1; d_gene: TRBD2; j_gene: TRBJ2-3; abundance: .; len: 14; CDR3aa: CASSSGTSGDTQYF; CDR3nt: TGCGCCAGCAGCTCCGGAACTAGCGGAGATACGCAGTATTTT
v_gene: TRBV7-9; d_gene: .; j_gene: TRBJ1-1; abundance: .; len: 15; CDR3aa: CASSLAGRESYEAFF; CDR3nt: TGTGCCAGCAGCTTAGCGGGCAGGGAAAGCTATGAAGCTTTCTTT
v_gene: TRBV5-1; d_gene: TRBD1; j_gene: TRBJ2-7; abundance: .; len: 17; CDR3aa: CASSLATDGTGVSEQYF; CDR3nt: TGCGCCAGCAGCTTGGCGACTGACGGGACAGGGGTTTCCGAGCAGTACTTC
v_gene: TRBV7-9; d_gene: .; j_gene: TRBJ2-3; abundance: few; len: 12; CDR3aa: CASSFTGSTQYF; CDR3nt: TGTGCCAGCAGCTTTACGGGGAGTACGCAGTATTTT
v_gene: TRBV29-1; d_gene: .; j_gene: TRBJ1-2; abundance: .; len: 11; CDR3aa: CSVTGLPLSRF; CDR3nt: TGCAGCGTTACGGGACTTCCTCTTTCTCGGTTC
v_gene: TRBV18; d_gene: .; j_gene: TRBJ1-1; abundance: .; len: 15; CDR3aa: CASSRIHSGSIEAFF; CDR3nt: TGTGCCAGCTCTCGAATACACTCGGGGAGTATTGAAGCTTTCTTT
v_gene: TRBV10-3; d_gene: TRBD1; j_gene: TRBJ1-4; abundance: .; len: 13; CDR3aa: CAITDRADEKLFF; CDR3nt: TGTGCCATCACCGACAGGGCGGATGAAAAACTGTTTTTT
v_gene: TRBV12-3/TRBV12-4; d_gene: .; j_gene: TRBJ2-7; abundance: .; len: 11; CDR3aa: CASSSGYEQYF; CDR3nt: TGTGCCAGCAGTTCCGGCTACGAGCAGTACTTC
v_gene: TRBV6-5; d_gene: .; j_gene: TRBJ1-1; abundance: .; len: 14; CDR3aa: CASSRQELNTEAFF; CDR3nt: TGTGCCAGCAGTCGACAGGAACTTAACACTGAAGCTTTCTTT